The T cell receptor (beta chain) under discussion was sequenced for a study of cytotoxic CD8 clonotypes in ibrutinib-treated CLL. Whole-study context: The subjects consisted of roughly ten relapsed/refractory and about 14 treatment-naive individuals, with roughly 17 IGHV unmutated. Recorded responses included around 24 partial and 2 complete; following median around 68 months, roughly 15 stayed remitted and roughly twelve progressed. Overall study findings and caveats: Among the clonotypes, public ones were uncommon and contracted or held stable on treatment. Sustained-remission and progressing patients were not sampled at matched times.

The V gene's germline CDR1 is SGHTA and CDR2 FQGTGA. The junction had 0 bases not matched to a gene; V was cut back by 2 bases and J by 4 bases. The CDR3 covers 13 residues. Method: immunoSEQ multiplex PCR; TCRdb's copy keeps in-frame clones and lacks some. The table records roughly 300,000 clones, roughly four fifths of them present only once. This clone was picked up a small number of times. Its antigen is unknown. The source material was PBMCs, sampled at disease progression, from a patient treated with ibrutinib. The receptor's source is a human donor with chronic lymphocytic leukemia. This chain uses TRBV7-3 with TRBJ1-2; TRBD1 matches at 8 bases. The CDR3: CASSLGTGYGYTF. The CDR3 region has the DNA TGTGCCAGCAGCTTAGGGACAGGCTATGGCTACACCTTC.